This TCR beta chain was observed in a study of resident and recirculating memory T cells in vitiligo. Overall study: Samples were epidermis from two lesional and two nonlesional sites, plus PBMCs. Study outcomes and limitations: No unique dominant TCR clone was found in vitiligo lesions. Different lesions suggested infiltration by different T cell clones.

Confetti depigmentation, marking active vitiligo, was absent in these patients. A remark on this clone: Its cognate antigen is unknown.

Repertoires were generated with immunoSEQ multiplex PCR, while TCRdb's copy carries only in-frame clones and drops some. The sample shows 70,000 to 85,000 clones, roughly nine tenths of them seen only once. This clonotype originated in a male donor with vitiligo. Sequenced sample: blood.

In DNA form, the CDR3 reads TGTGCCAGCAGCCAGGACACAGGGTTTTATGGCTACACCTTC. It encodes CASSQDTGFYGYTF. This chain links TRBV4-2 with TRBJ1-2; D perhaps matches TRBD1 (6 bases). The CDR3 has 14 residues. The V gene lost 3 bases and the J gene lost 5 bases, with 13 bases spanning the gap. Per germline, CDR1 LGHNA and CDR2 YNFKEQ.